A single TCR beta chain is shown here with its context. The antigen remains unidentified. On average, the one heparinised blood draw given by each donor was around 110 mL. This sample was taken from a study of beta chain features in type 1 diabetes. Looking at the study overall: All samples combined gave around 98,000,000 sorted cells for examination. Study-wide results and caveats: In comparison with healthy donors, patients had naive, central memory and Treg TCRB repertoires that appeared more similar. For patients and controls alike, PCR might favor shorter templates to the same degree. People with Type 1 diabetes carried modestly yet significantly shorter TCRB CDR3s in all four CD4+ subsets.

All of the isolated RNA was reverse transcribed, so expressed TCRB transcripts were sequenced. Profiling relied on immunoSEQ multiplex PCR, and the TCRdb table lists in-frame clones only, not all of them. The profile shows around 340,000 clones, 9.3% of them singletons. The CDR3 loop spans 14 amino acids. The V gene lost 1 base and the J gene lost 4 bases, with 8 bases spanning the gap. Germline V gene sequence: CDR1 LGHNA, CDR2 YSLEER. Specimen: central memory CD4+ T cells from blood. The TCR sequence derives from a man in his thirties or forties with type 1 diabetes. The chain employs TRBV4-3 and TRBJ1-3; perhaps TRBD1 as D (5 bases). CDR3 in amino acids: CASSQVGGGNTIYF. CDR3 nucleotides: TGCGCCAGCAGCCAAGTGGGGGGAGGAAACACCATATATTTT.